Sequencing of this T cell receptor beta chain was carried out in a study of T-cell memory formation after mild COVID-19. CDR1 and CDR2 (germline): SGHAT, FQNNGV. This CDR3 contains 11 residues. The V end lost 6 bases, the J end lost 5 bases, and 7 bases lay between the germline ends. Study-level points and caveats: Day 15 to 85 contracting clones showed balanced CD4/CD8; later expanders leaned CD4+. Pre-infection memory carried some responding clones, suggesting that cross-reactive memory joined. Among contracting clones, CD4+ were mainly CM/EM and CD8+ enriched in EMRA.

A remark on this clonotype: What it binds is not known.

Using its own MiXCR run on the 5' RACE reads, TCRdb lists one record per CDR3 protein. The data hold roughly 180,000 distinct CDR3 sequences, with less than 20% observed a single time. This TCR was recovered from a man in his late teens or twenties who had mild COVID-19 (a few samples of this study predate the infection). Cell type and time point are not known. Sequenced sample: PBMCs or a T cell subset sorted from them (not recorded which). J is TRBJ2-5 and V is TRBV11-2; D unresolved. The CDR3 nucleotides are TGTGCCAGCAGGATCGTGGAGACCCAGTACTTC. This codes for CASRIVETQYF.